Sequencing of this TCR beta chain was carried out in a study of response to subunit inactivated influenza vaccine. Study-wide results and limits: After each seasonal influenza vaccination, few new T cells are recruited, the authors suggested.

TCRdb reprocessed the RT-PCR reads with MiXCR, giving one entry per CDR3 protein. There are just under 250,000 distinct CDR3 sequences in the sample; less than 15% occur only once, and roughly 7.7% lies in the top ten. CDR1 is MNHEY and CDR2 is SVGAGI in the germline V gene. The length of the CDR3 is 15 residues. Unmatched junction bases numbered 9, after V lost 0 bases and J lost 8 bases. In this sample, this clonotype turned up a few times. The antigen is not known. The chain couples TRBV6-5 to TRBJ1-2; 7 bases agree with TRBD1. The receptor was isolated from a man in his forties or fifties who received an inactivated influenza vaccine. Sequencing used non-naive T cells sorted from PBMCs, obtained 14 days before vaccination. CDR3 bases: TGTGCCAGCAGTTACTCTCACGGCCAGGGGGACGGCTACACCTTC. This sequence encodes CASSYSHGQGDGYTF.